This entry is about one T cell receptor (beta chain). Its target is not known. This sample was included in a study of T cell responses to AZD1222 COVID-19 vaccine. Data came from immunoSEQ multiplex PCR; TCRdb stores just in-frame clones and leaves some out. The sample shows about 170,000 clones, 87% of them seen only once. General observations from the study: In a largely white British group with more females than males, clonal diversity was possibly underestimated. Targeting of unmutated variant regions was reportedly seen in nearly half of spike-specific TCRs.

This clonotype was obtained from an adult who received the AZD1222 COVID-19 vaccine. Material: peripheral blood, obtained 28 days after the second AZD1222 dose.

In nucleotides, the CDR3 is TGCAGCGTTGAGGGCCGGACAGGAAACACTGAAGCTTTCTTT. Its translation: CSVEGRTGNTEAFF. The chain links TRBV29-1 to TRBJ1-1, with TRBD1 matching over 7 bases. The V segment lost 3 bases and the J segment 2 bases; nucleotides outside the gene matches: 6. CDR3 length equals 14 residues. CDR1 is SQVTM and CDR2 is ANQGSEA in the germline V gene.